The 23 T cell receptor beta chains listed next were all sequenced from one sample in a study of CD8+ T cells in alopecia areata. Investigators isolated RNA and reverse transcribed it into cDNA to act as the sequencing template. Produced via immunoSEQ multiplex PCR; TCRdb's table is partial and in-frame only. In the table there are around 270,000 clones, about three fifths of which are singletons. Treatment described: oral pan-JAK inhibitor, 5-10 mg twice daily. Sequenced material: CD4+ T cells sorted from blood, taken at week 24, from a patient treated with tofacitinib. Receptors originate from a human donor with alopecia areata.

V is TRBV30 and J is TRBJ2-1; D is unclear. CDR1 and CDR2 (germline): GTSNPN, SVGIG (reference sequence). The V and J ends lost 4 bases and 5 bases respectively, with 12 bases between them. CDR3 length: 13 amino acids. CDR3: CAWNPQENNEQFF. Here the CDR3 DNA reads TGTGCCTGGAACCCCCAAGAAAACAATGAGCAGTTCTTC.

V usage is TRBV30 and J usage is TRBJ1-5, with TRBD1 as a possible D gene (5 bases). Germline V gene sequence: CDR1 GTSNPN, CDR2 SVGIG (reference sequence). V lost 7 bases and J 6 bases, leaving 19 bases between the germline ends. The CDR3 spans 14 residues. The CDR3 loop is CASSLAGVVQPQHF. In DNA form, the CDR3 reads TGTGCCTCGTCTTTAGCGGGGGTCGTTCAGCCCCAGCATTTT.

The chain couples TRBV5-1 to TRBJ1-1, with TRBD1 matching over 7 bases. This CDR3 has 16 residues. Per the germline V gene, CDR1 is SGHRS and CDR2 is YFSETQ. J was trimmed by 0 bases and V by 4 bases; bases with no gene match: 9. CDR3 protein: CASSRRSGQVNTEAFF. CDR3 nucleotides: TGCGCCAGCAGCCGTAGGTCCGGACAGGTGAACACTGAAGCTTTCTTT.

The genes are TRBV15 and TRBJ2-7; D possibly corresponds to TRBD2 (6 bases). The CDR3 runs 14 residues. Looked up from germline, CDR1 is LNHNV and CDR2 is YYDKDF (reference sequence). Deletions cut 5 bases from V and 9 bases from J, with 20 bases between. CDR3 in DNA: TGTGCCACCAGCCGAAGGCGGGATGGAGAAAGGCAGTACTTC. This gives the protein CATSRRRDGERQYF.

The chain carries TRBV7-2 and TRBJ2-7; 12 bases fit TRBD2. Unmatched junction bases numbered 5, after V lost 3 bases and J lost 5 bases. The germline gives CDR1 SGHTA, CDR2 FQGNSA. The CDR3 has 15 amino acids. The CDR3 loop reads CASSFPSGGAHEQYF. The CDR3, as DNA: TGTGCCAGCAGCTTTCCTAGCGGGGGGGCCCACGAGCAGTACTTC. The entire variable domain, with the rest obtained from reference TRBV7-2 and TRBJ2-7, is as follows: GAGVSQSPSNKVTEKGKDVELRCDPISGHTALYWYRQSLGQGLEFLIYFQGNSAPDKSGLPSDRFSAERTGGSVSTLTIQRTQQEDSAVYLCASSFPSGGAHEQYFGPGTRLTVT.

The genes are TRBV20-1 and TRBJ2-7; the D gene is possibly TRBD1 (5 bases). The germline V gene encodes CDR1 DFQATT and CDR2 SNEGSKA (reference sequence). V gave up 5 bases and J gave up 5 bases, with 10 bases separating them. The CDR3 loop spans 11 amino acids. CDR3 sequence reads: CSASLGDEQYF. The CDR3, as DNA: TGCAGTGCTTCGCTAGGGGACGAGCAGTACTTC.

This clone was detected only a few times. The rearrangement links TRBV7-2 to TRBJ1-4, with 10 bases lining up with TRBD1. The CDR3 contains 17 residues. Per germline, CDR1 SGHTA and CDR2 FQGNSA. V lost 5 bases and J lost 6; bases outside the gene matches: 12. CDR3 sequence: CASSPGPGTGAHEKLFF. Written as DNA, the CDR3 is TGTGCCAGCAGCCCCGGTCCCGGGACAGGGGCCCATGAAAAACTGTTTTTT.

The chain employs TRBV7-2 and TRBJ2-7, with 10 bases lining up with TRBD2. Germline values: CDR1 SGHTA, CDR2 FQGNSA. The CDR3 sequence is 13 residues long. J gave up 6 bases and V 5 bases, and 4 bases lay outside the gene matches. For the CDR3, the DNA is TGTGCCAGCAGCCCCACTAGCGGGGTCGAGCAGTACTTC. Translation: CASSPTSGVEQYF.

The chain carries TRBV7-2 and TRBJ2-1; D tentatively fits TRBD1 or TRBD2 (5 bases each). The CDR3 length is 12 residues. CDR1 is SGHTA and CDR2 is FQGNSA in the germline V gene. V was pared by 5 bases and J by 10 bases, with 12 bases between. CDR3 nucleotides: TGTGCCAGCAGCCCGATCCGGGGCGAGCAGTTCTTC. Encoded protein: CASSPIRGEQFF.

This sequence joins TRBV5-4 and TRBJ2-2; perhaps TRBD1 as D (6 bases). Looked up from germline, CDR1 is SGHNT and CDR2 is YYREEE (reference sequence). V was shortened by 4 bases and J by 3 bases, with 10 bases between the two germline ends. The CDR3 totals 14 residues. Here the CDR3 reads CASSTGQYTGELFF. The DNA for the CDR3 is TGTGCCAGCAGCACCGGACAGTACACCGGGGAGCTGTTTTTT.

This clone showed up many times. Distinct nucleotide sequences in the sample also encode this CDR3. This chain joins TRBV6-5 and TRBJ1-5; the match to TRBD1 covers 8 bases. Trimming removed 6 bases from V and 6 bases from J; junction bases left unmatched: 7. CDR3 length: 14 amino acids. Germline loops: CDR1 MNHEY, CDR2 SVGAGI. The CDR3 is CASSLTGAGQPQHF. CDR3 sequence (DNA): TGTGCCAGCAGCCTGACAGGGGCGGGTCAGCCCCAGCATTTT.

V gene TRBV7-6 combines with J gene TRBJ2-5; TRBD2 matches at 9 bases. With 5 bases clipped from V and 5 bases from J, the junction kept 9 bases outside the gene matches. Germline lookup yields CDR1 SGHVS and CDR2 FNYEAQ. The CDR3 spans 15 residues. The CDR3 DNA follows: TGTGCCAGCAGCCCCCTCGGGACTAGCCTCGAGACCCAGTACTTC. Residues: CASSPLGTSLETQYF.

The chain joins TRBV25-1 to TRBJ1-1; no definite D call. The V end was cut by 6 bases, the J end by 4 bases, with 6 bases between. Per germline, CDR1 MGHDK and CDR2 SYGVNS. The CDR3 has 11 residues. In nucleotides, the CDR3 is TGTGCCAGCAGGGTGGGCACTGAAGCTTTCTTT. The encoded protein is CASRVGTEAFF. The entire variable domain, with the rest obtained from reference TRBV25-1 and TRBJ1-1, is as follows: EADIYQTPRYLVIGTGKKITLECSQTMGHDKMYWYQQDPGMELHLIHYSYGVNSTEKGDLSSESTVSRIRTEHFPLTLESARPSHTSQYLCASRVGTEAFFGQGTRLTVV.

The chain carries TRBV7-2 and TRBJ2-3; D is possibly TRBD1 (6 bases). Germline assignment: CDR1 SGHTA and CDR2 FQGNSA. With 1 base removed from V and 0 bases from J, the gap between germline ends came to 8 bases. The CDR3 has 15 residues. The CDR3 nucleotides are TGTGCCAGCAGCTTAGATCAGGGGAGCACAGATACGCAGTATTTT. It encodes CASSLDQGSTDTQYF. The full variable domain, rest sourced from reference TRBV7-2 and TRBJ2-3, is GAGVSQSPSNKVTEKGKDVELRCDPISGHTALYWYRQSLGQGLEFLIYFQGNSAPDKSGLPSDRFSAERTGGSVSTLTIQRTQQEDSAVYLCASSLDQGSTDTQYFGPGTRLTVL.

A few counts support this clone. The rearrangement uses TRBV7-2 and TRBJ2-1; 7 nucleotides align to TRBD1. The CDR3 contains 16 residues. The V segment lost 5 bases and the J segment 10 bases; nucleotides outside the gene matches: 17. Germline-derived CDR1 and CDR2 are SGHTA and FQGNSA. The CDR3 protein is CASSTQIATGVGEQFF. The CDR3 DNA follows: TGTGCCAGCAGCACCCAGATCGCTACAGGGGTGGGGGAGCAGTTCTTC.

In this sample, this clone turned up a few times. The CDR3 DNA is TGTGCCAGCAGCCCCCCCACCGGCTCTGGGGCCAACGTCCTGACTTTC. Residues: CASSPPTGSGANVLTF. This rearrangement joins TRBV7-9 to TRBJ2-6; D unresolved. The germline V gene has CDR1 SEHNR and CDR2 FQNEAQ (reference sequence). V was shortened by 5 bases and J by 0 bases, with 11 bases between the two germline ends. The CDR3 runs to 16 residues.

The rearrangement links TRBV30 to TRBJ2-1; D is possibly TRBD1 (5 bases). Germline values: CDR1 GTSNPN, CDR2 SVGIG (reference sequence). Trimming took 2 bases from V and 3 from J, leaving 11 bases between them. There are 14 residues in the CDR3. In nucleotides, the CDR3 is TGTGCCTGGAGTACCTCAGGGATCTACAATGAGCAGTTCTTC. It codes for CAWSTSGIYNEQFF.

The chain carries TRBV27 and TRBJ2-3; possible D gene TRBD2, 5 bases. CDR1 is MNHEY, CDR2 SMNVEV, per germline (reference sequence). V was pared by 5 bases and J by 5 bases, with 8 bases between. The CDR3 totals 12 residues. The CDR3 here is CASSPLEDTQYF. The CDR3 region has the DNA TGTGCCAGCAGTCCACTAGAAGATACGCAGTATTTT.

The chain combines TRBV11-3 with TRBJ2-3; D perhaps matches TRBD1 (7 bases). V gave up 4 bases and J gave up 7 bases, with 15 bases separating them. This CDR3 contains 14 residues. CDR1 is SGHNT and CDR2 is YENEEA in the germline V gene. The CDR3 region is CASSSDRRGNTQYF. The CDR3 nucleotides are TGTGCCAGCAGCTCGGACAGGAGGGGGAATACGCAGTATTTT.

The CDR3 DNA follows: TGTGCCAGCAGACCTGAACAGAATAACTATGGCTACACCTTC. This sequence encodes CASRPEQNNYGYTF. The rearrangement uses TRBV19 and TRBJ1-2; D is ambiguous. The CDR3 runs to 14 residues. The V gene's germline CDR1 is LNHDA and CDR2 SQIVND (reference sequence). Trimming took off 9 bases at V and 1 base at J, with 15 bases between the two ends.

The chain has TRBV6-6 and TRBJ1-1; unclear D gene. The germline V and J ends were trimmed by 6 bases and 6 bases, with 2 bases remaining between them. The CDR3 length is 9 residues. CDR1 MNHNY and CDR2 SVGAGI come from the germline V gene (reference sequence). CDR3 nucleotide sequence: TGTGCCAGCAGCCCTGAAGCTTTCTTT. Its protein product is CASSPEAFF.

J is TRBJ2-7 and V is TRBV29-1; maybe TRBD2 (5 bases). CDR1 is SQVTM and CDR2 is ANQGSEA in the germline V gene. Trimming took off 7 bases at V and 7 bases at J, with 11 bases between the two ends. CDR3 length: 10 residues. CDR3 in amino acids: CSAKREEQYF. DNA of the CDR3: TGCAGCGCCAAGAGGGAGGAGCAGTACTTC.

The chain is built from TRBV5-4 and TRBJ2-1; 9 bases agree with TRBD1. The ends lost 4 bases at V and 5 bases at J; junction bases unmatched: 7. The CDR3 extends over 15 amino acids. From germline, CDR1 is SGHNT and CDR2 YYREEE (reference sequence). CDR3 bases: TGTGCCAGCAGCAAGACAGGGGGGTCTGACAATGAGCAGTTCTTC. Translating it yields CASSKTGGSDNEQFF.